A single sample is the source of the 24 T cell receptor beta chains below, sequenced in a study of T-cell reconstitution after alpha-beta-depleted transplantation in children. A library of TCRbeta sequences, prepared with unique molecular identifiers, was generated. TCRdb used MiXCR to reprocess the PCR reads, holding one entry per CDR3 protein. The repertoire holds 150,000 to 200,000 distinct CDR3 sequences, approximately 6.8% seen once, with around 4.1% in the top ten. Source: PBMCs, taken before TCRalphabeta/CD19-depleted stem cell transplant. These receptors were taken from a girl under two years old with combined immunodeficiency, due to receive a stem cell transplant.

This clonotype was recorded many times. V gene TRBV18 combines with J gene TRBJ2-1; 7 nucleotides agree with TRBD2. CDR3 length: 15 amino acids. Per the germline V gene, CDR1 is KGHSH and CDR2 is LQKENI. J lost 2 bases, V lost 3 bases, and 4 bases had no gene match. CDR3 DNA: TGTGCCAGCTCACCCAGCGCGGGGGCCTACAATGAGCAGTTCTTC. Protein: CASSPSAGAYNEQFF.

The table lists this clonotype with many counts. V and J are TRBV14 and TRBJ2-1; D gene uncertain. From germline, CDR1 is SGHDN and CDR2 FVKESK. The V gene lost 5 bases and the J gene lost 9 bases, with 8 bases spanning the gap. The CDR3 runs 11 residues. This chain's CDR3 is CASSDWGEQFF. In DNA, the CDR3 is TGTGCCAGCAGCGACTGGGGTGAGCAGTTCTTC.

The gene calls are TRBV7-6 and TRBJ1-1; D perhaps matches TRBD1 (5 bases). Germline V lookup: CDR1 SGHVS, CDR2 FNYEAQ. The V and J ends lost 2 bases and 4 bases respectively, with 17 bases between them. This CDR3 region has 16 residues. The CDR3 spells CASSLIFLGEGTEAFF. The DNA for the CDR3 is TGTGCCAGCAGCTTAATTTTTTTAGGGGAGGGCACTGAAGCTTTCTTT.

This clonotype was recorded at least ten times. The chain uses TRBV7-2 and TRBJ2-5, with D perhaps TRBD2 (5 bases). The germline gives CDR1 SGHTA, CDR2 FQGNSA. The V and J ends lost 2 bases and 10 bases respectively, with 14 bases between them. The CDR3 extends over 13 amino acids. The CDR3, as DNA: TGTGCCAGCAGCTTAATCGGCGCTAGCATCCAGTACTTC. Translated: CASSLIGASIQYF.

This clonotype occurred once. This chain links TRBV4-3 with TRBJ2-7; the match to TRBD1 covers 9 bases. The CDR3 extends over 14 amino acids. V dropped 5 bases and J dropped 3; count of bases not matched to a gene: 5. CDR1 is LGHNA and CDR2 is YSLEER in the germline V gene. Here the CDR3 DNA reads TGCGCCAGCAGCATAGGGACAGGGAACTACGAGCAGTACTTC. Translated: CASSIGTGNYEQYF.

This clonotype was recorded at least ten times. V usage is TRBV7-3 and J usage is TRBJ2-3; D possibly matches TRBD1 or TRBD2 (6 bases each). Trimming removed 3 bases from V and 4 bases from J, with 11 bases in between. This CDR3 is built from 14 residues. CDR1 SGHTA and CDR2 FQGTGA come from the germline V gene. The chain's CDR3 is CASSFRGGSDTQYF. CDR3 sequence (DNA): TGTGCCAGCAGCTTCAGAGGGGGGTCAGATACGCAGTATTTT.

This CDR3 reads CASSQVGDSYNEQFF. For the CDR3, the DNA is TGCGCCAGCAGCCAAGTGGGCGACAGCTACAATGAGCAGTTCTTC. J is TRBJ2-1 and V is TRBV4-3; D might be TRBD1 (5 bases). The germline V gene has CDR1 LGHNA and CDR2 YSLEER. This CDR3 is built from 15 residues. V lost 1 base and J lost 3, with 10 bases in between.

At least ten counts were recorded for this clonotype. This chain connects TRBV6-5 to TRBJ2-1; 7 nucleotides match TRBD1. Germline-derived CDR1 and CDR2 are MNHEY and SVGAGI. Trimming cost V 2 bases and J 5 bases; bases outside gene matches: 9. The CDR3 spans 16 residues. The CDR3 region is CASSYPSTGKDNEQFF. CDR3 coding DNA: TGTGCCAGCAGTTACCCATCGACAGGGAAGGACAATGAGCAGTTCTTC.

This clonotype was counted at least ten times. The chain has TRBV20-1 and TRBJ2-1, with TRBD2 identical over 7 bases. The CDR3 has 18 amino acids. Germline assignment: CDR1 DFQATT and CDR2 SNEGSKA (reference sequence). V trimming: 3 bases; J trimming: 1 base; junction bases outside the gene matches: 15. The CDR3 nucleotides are TGCAGTGCTAGCGATACATGGAGCGGGGACTATTCCTACAATGAGCAGTTCTTC. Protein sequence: CSASDTWSGDYSYNEQFF.

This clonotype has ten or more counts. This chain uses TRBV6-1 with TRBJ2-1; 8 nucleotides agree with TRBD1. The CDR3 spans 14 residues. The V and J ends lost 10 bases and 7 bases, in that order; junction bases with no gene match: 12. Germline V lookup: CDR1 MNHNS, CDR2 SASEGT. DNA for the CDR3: TGTGCCACCAACGGTGCAGGGGGCGCGAATGAGCAGTTCTTC. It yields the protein CATNGAGGANEQFF.

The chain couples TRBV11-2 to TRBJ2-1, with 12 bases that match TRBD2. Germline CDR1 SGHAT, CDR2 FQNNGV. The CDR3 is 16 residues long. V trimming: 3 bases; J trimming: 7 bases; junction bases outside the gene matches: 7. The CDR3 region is CASSFRLAGAGNEQFF. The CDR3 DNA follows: TGTGCCAGCAGCTTCAGACTAGCGGGAGCGGGGAATGAGCAGTTCTTC. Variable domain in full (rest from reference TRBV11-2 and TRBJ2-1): EAGVAQSPRYKIIEKRQSVAFWCNPISGHATLYWYQQILGQGPKLLIQFQNNGVVDDSQLPKDRFSAERLKGVDSTLKIQPAKLEDSAVYLCASSFRLAGAGNEQFFGPGTRLTVL.

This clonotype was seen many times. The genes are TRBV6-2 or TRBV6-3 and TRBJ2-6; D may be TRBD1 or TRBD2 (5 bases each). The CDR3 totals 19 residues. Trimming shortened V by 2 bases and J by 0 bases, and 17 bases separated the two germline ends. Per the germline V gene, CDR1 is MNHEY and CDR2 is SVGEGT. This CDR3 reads CASSYPRTTRVSGANVLTF. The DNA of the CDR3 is TGTGCCAGCAGTTACCCGCGGACAACGAGGGTCTCTGGGGCCAACGTCCTGACTTTC.

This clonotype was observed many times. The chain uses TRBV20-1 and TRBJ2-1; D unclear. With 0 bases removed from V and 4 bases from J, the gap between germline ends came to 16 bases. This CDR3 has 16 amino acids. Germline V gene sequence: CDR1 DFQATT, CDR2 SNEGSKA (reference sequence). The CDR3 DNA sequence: TGCAGTGCTAGAGATCAAGACTGGGCAACTTACAATGAGCAGTTCTTC. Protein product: CSARDQDWATYNEQFF.

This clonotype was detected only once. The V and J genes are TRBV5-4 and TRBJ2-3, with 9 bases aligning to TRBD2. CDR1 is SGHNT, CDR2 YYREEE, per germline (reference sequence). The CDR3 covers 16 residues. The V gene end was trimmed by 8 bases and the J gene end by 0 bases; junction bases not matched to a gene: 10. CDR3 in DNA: TGTGCCAGGGGCTCCGGACTAGCGCGGAGCACAGATACGCAGTATTTT. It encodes CARGSGLARSTDTQYF.

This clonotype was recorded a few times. CDR3 loop: CASSLIGTDYGYTF. In DNA form, the CDR3 reads TGTGCCAGCAGCTTAATCGGGACAGATTATGGCTACACCTTC. This rearrangement joins TRBV7-9 to TRBJ1-2; 7 nucleotides align to TRBD1. Germline V gene lookup returns CDR1 SEHNR and CDR2 FQNEAQ (reference sequence). This CDR3 has 14 residues. V lost 2 bases, J lost 5 bases, and 5 bases stayed unmatched.

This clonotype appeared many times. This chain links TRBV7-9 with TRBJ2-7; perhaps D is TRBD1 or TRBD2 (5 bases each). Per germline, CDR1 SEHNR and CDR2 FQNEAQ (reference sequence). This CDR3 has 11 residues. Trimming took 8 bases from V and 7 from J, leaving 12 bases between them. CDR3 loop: CASGAGEEQYF. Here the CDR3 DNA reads TGTGCCAGCGGGGCCGGGGAGGAGCAGTACTTC.

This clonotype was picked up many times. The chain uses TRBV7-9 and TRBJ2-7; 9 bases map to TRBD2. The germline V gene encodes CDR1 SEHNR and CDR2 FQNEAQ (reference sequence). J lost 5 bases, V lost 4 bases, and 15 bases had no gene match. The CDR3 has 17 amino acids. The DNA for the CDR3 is TGTGCCAGCAGCTCGTTCACCACGGCGGGAGGGAAGAACGAGCAGTACTTC. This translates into CASSSFTTAGGKNEQYF. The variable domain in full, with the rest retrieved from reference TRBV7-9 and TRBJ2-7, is DTGVSQNPRHKITKRGQNVTFRCDPISEHNRLYWYRQTLGQGPEFLTYFQNEAQLEKSRLLSDRFSAERPKGSFSTLEIQRTEQGDSAMYLCASSSFTTAGGKNEQYFGPGTRLTVT.

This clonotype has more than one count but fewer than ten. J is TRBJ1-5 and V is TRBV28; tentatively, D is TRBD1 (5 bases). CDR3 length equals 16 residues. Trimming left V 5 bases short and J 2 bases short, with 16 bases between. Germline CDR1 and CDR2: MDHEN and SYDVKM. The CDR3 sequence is CASSVSGGYGNQPQHF. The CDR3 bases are TGTGCCAGCAGTGTTAGCGGGGGGTATGGCAATCAGCCCCAGCATTTT.

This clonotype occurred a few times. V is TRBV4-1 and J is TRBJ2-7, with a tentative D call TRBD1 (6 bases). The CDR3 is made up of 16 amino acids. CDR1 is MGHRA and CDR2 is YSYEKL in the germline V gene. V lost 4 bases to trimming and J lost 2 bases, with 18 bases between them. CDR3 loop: CASSRSPDSNPYEQYF. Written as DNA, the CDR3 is TGCGCCAGCAGCCGCTCCCCGGACAGCAACCCCTACGAGCAGTACTTC.

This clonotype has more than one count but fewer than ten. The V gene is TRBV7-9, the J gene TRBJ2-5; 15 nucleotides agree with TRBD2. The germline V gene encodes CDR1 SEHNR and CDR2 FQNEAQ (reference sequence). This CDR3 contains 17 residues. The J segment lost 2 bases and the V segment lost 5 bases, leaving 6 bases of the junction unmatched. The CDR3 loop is CASSPPGLAGGQETQYF. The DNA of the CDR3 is TGTGCCAGCAGCCCCCCGGGACTAGCGGGAGGACAAGAGACCCAGTACTTC. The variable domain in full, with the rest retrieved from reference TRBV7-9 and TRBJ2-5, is DTGVSQNPRHKITKRGQNVTFRCDPISEHNRLYWYRQTLGQGPEFLTYFQNEAQLEKSRLLSDRFSAERPKGSFSTLEIQRTEQGDSAMYLCASSPPGLAGGQETQYFGPGTRLLVL.

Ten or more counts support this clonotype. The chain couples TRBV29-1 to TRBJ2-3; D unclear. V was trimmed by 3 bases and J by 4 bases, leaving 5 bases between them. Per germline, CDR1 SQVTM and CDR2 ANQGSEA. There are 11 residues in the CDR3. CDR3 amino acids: CSVDRPDTQYF. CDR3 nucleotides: TGCAGCGTTGACAGACCAGATACGCAGTATTTT.

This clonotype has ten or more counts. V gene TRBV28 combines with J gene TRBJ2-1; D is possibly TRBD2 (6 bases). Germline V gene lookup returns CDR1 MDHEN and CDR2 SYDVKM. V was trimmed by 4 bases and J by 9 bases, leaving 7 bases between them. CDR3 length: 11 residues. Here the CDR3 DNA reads TGTGCCAGCAGTTCGGGGGTTGAGCAGTTCTTC. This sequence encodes CASSSGVEQFF.

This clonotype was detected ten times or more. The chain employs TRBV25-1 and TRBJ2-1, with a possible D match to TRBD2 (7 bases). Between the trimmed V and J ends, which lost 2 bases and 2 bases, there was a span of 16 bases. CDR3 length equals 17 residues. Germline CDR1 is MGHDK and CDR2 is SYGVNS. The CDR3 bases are TGTGCCAGCAGTGAAGCCGGCGGGGGCCGGACCTACAATGAGCAGTTCTTC. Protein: CASSEAGGGRTYNEQFF.

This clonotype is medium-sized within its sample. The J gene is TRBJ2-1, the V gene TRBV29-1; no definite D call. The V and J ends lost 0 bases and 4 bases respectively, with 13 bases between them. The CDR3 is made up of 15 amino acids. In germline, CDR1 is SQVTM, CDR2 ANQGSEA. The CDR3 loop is CSVEDRAARYNEQFF. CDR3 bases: TGCAGCGTTGAAGACCGGGCAGCTCGATACAATGAGCAGTTCTTC.